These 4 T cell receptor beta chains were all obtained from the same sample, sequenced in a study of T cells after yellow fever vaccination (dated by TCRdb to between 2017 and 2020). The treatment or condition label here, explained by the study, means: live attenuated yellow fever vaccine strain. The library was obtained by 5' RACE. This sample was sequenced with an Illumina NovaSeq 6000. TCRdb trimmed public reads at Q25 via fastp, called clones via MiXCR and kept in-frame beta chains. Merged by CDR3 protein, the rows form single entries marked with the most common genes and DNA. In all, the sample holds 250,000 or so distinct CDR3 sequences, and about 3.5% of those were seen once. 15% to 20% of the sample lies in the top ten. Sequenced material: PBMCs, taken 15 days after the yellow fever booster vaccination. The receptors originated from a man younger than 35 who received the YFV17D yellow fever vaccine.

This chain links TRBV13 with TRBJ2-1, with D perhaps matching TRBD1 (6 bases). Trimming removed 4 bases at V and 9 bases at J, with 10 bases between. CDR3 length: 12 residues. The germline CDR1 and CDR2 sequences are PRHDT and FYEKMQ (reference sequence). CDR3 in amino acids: CASSSRGTEQFF. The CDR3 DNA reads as TGTGCCAGCAGCTCTAGGGGGACTGAGCAGTTCTTC.

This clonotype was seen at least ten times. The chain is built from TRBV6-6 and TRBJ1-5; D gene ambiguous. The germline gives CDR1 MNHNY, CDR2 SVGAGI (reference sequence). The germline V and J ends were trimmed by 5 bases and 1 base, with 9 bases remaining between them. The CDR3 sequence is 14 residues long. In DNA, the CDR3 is TGTGCCAGCAGTACAACGGGAAGCAATCAGCCCCAGCATTTT. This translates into CASSTTGSNQPQHF.

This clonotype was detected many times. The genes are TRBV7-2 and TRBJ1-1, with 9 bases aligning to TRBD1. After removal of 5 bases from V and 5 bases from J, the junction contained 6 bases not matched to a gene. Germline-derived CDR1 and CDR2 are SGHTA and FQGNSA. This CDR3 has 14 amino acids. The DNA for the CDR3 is TGTGCCAGCAGCCCCACCGGGACAGGGACTGAAGCTTTCTTT. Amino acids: CASSPTGTGTEAFF. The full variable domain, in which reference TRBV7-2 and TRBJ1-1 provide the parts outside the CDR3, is GAGVSQSPSNKVTEKGKDVELRCDPISGHTALYWYRQSLGQGLEFLIYFQGNSAPDKSGLPSDRFSAERTGGSVSTLTIQRTQQEDSAVYLCASSPTGTGTEAFFGQGTRLTVV.

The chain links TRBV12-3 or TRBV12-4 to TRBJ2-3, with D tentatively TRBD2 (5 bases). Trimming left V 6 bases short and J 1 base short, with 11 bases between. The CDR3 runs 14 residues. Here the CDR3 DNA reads TGTGCCAGCAGGATTGGAGGTGGCACAGATACGCAGTATTTT. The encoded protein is CASRIGGGTDTQYF.